The 17 T cell receptor beta chains below all came from one sample that was sequenced in a study of T cell repertoires in cytomegalovirus infection. TCRdb independently ran MiXCR on the reads; one entry per CDR3 protein. Of a few hundred thousand distinct CDR3 sequences in the sample, about a quarter were seen once. Sample: PBMCs. These receptors came from a human donor in good health (CMV status not recorded). Some clones in this sample may be carry-over from other donors' samples.

This clonotype was detected many times. The chain recombines TRBV7-2 with TRBJ1-5; perhaps TRBD1 as D (6 bases). Germline V gene data show CDR1 as SGHTA and CDR2 as FQGNSA. The CDR3 loop spans 15 amino acids. V was clipped by 4 bases and J by 7 bases, with 17 bases between them. CDR3 protein: CASSSFRGQGQPQHF. The CDR3 bases are TGTGCCAGCAGCTCATTCCGGGGGCAAGGGCAGCCCCAGCATTTT.

This chain joins TRBV28 and TRBJ2-7, with D perhaps TRBD2 (6 bases). V lost 3 bases and J lost 2, with 8 bases in between. Germline CDR1 is MDHEN and CDR2 is SYDVKM. The CDR3 runs to 13 residues. This chain's CDR3 is CASSFAGPYEQYF. As DNA, the CDR3 is TGTGCCAGCAGTTTTGCGGGACCCTACGAGCAGTACTTC.

This clonotype was recorded a few times. The V gene is TRBV19, the J gene TRBJ1-5; no clear D. The germline CDR1 and CDR2 sequences are LNHDA and SQIVND (reference sequence). This CDR3 spans 15 amino acids. V was cut by 3 bases and J by 4 bases, with 13 bases left in between. For the CDR3, the DNA is TGTGCCAGTAGTATTCGGCCAGGCGAAAATCAGCCCCAGCATTTT. Translating it yields CASSIRPGENQPQHF.

This clonotype was counted many times. V is TRBV5-6 and J is TRBJ1-5; no clear D gene. Germline V CDR1 and CDR2: SGHDT, YYEEEE. V gave up 4 bases and J gave up 3 bases, with 14 bases separating them. The CDR3 sequence is 15 residues long. In DNA, the CDR3 is TGTGCCAGCAGCAAAGGGAGTGGGGTCAATCAGCCCCAGCATTTT. Protein product: CASSKGSGVNQPQHF. The full variable domain, completed using reference TRBV5-6 and TRBJ1-5, is DAGVTQSPTHLIKTRGQQVTLRCSPKSGHDTVSWYQQALGQGPQFIFQYYEEEERQRGNFPDRFSGHQFPNYSSELNVNALLLGDSALYLCASSKGSGVNQPQHFGDGTRLSIL.

V and J are TRBV4-1 and TRBJ2-1; TRBD2 agrees at 8 bases. Trimming at V came to 8 bases and at J to 8 bases, leaving 8 bases not matched to a gene. Germline values: CDR1 MGHRA, CDR2 YSYEKL. This CDR3 is built from 13 residues. CDR3 DNA: TGCGCCAGCGCGGGACTAGGAGTCGATGAGCAGTTCTTC. Residues: CASAGLGVDEQFF.

There are a few counts of this clonotype. V usage is TRBV28 and J usage is TRBJ1-6; TRBD1 matches 9 bases. The V segment lost 1 base and the J segment 7 bases; nucleotides outside the gene matches: 5. This CDR3 is built from 16 residues. Looked up from germline, CDR1 is MDHEN and CDR2 is SYDVKM. CDR3 DNA sequence: TGTGCCAGCAGTTTATTTTCGGGGACAGGGAATTCACCCCTCCACTTT. Protein product: CASSLFSGTGNSPLHF.

This chain connects TRBV20-1 to TRBJ2-1; possible D gene TRBD2, 5 bases. The CDR3 has 16 amino acids. The ends were cut back, 6 bases at V and 8 bases at J, with 26 bases in the middle. Germline values: CDR1 DFQATT, CDR2 SNEGSKA (reference sequence). In DNA, the CDR3 is TGCAGTGCGGGCAGAGGCCCGGAGGTCCGTATGCATGAGCAGTTCTTC. It is translated as CSAGRGPEVRMHEQFF.

The J gene is TRBJ2-3, the V gene TRBV11-2; the match to TRBD1 covers 9 bases. The germline V gene has CDR1 SGHAT and CDR2 FQNNGV. The CDR3 length is 15 residues. The V segment lost 5 bases and the J segment 6 bases; nucleotides outside the gene matches: 9. This CDR3 is CASSADRGAGDTQYF. For the CDR3, the DNA is TGTGCCAGCAGCGCGGACAGGGGAGCAGGTGATACGCAGTATTTT.

The V gene is TRBV4-3, the J gene TRBJ2-7, with 10 bases lining up with TRBD2. Germline assignment: CDR1 LGHNA and CDR2 YSLEER. The V and J ends lost 1 base and 7 bases, in that order; junction bases with no gene match: 7. The CDR3 has 15 amino acids. In DNA form, the CDR3 reads TGCGCCAGCAGCCAAGTAGCAGCGGGAGGGAGAGAGCAGTACTTC. Protein: CASSQVAAGGREQYF.

In its sample, this clonotype was seen many times. The chain has TRBV7-2 and TRBJ2-1; 8 positions match TRBD2. This CDR3 region has 14 residues. Trimming removed 3 bases from V and 6 bases from J; junction bases left unmatched: 4. Germline V lookup: CDR1 SGHTA, CDR2 FQGNSA. The CDR3 nucleotides are TGTGCCAGCAGCTTTAGCGGGAATCGCAATGAGCAGTTCTTC. This gives the protein CASSFSGNRNEQFF.

Many counts were recorded for this clonotype. The CDR3 DNA reads as TGTGCCAGCAGCTTATCAGTGAACACTGAAGCTTTCTTT. It is translated as CASSLSVNTEAFF. The J gene is TRBJ1-1, the V gene TRBV7-2; no clear D gene. CDR3 size: 13 residues. The germline V gene has CDR1 SGHTA and CDR2 FQGNSA. V lost 2 bases and J 0 bases, leaving 4 bases between the germline ends.

This clonotype was counted at least ten times. The chain employs TRBV7-2 and TRBJ1-2, with D possibly being TRBD1 (5 bases). The V gene's germline CDR1 is SGHTA and CDR2 FQGNSA. The CDR3 is 13 residues long. The V end lost 1 base, the J end lost 8 bases, and 11 bases lay between the germline ends. The CDR3 here is CASSLGGVQGYTF. In DNA, the CDR3 is TGTGCCAGCAGCTTAGGGGGCGTACAGGGCTACACCTTC.

The rearrangement joins TRBV19 to TRBJ2-1; D is unresolved. The V and J ends lost 1 base and 1 base respectively, with 11 bases between them. CDR3 size: 16 residues. Per germline, CDR1 LNHDA and CDR2 SQIVND (reference sequence). CDR3: CASSIGYFPSYNEQFF. The CDR3 DNA follows: TGTGCCAGTAGTATAGGGTACTTCCCATCCTACAATGAGCAGTTCTTC.

This chain joins TRBV10-3 and TRBJ2-3, with TRBD2 matching 8 bases. The CDR3 spans 15 residues. Germline-derived CDR1 and CDR2 are ENHRY and SYGVKD. The V gene end was trimmed by 4 bases and the J gene end by 5 bases; junction bases not matched to a gene: 8. Written as DNA, the CDR3 is TGTGCCATCAGTGGCCGACTCAGCGGGGGAGATACGCAGTATTTT. This sequence encodes CAISGRLSGGDTQYF.

The chain couples TRBV6-5 to TRBJ2-1; TRBD2 matches at 10 bases. J was trimmed by 12 bases and V by 5 bases; bases with no gene match: 4. This CDR3 spans 12 amino acids. Germline V gives CDR1 MNHEY, CDR2 SVGAGI. The CDR3, as DNA: TGTGCCAGCAGTATAGCGGGAGGCGGGCAGTTCTTC. Amino acid sequence: CASSIAGGGQFF.

V usage is TRBV6-2 or TRBV6-3 and J usage is TRBJ2-1; D might be TRBD2 (5 bases). The CDR3 has 18 residues. Germline V lookup: CDR1 MNHEY, CDR2 SVGEGT. V was trimmed by 0 bases and J by 2 bases, leaving 17 bases between them. The CDR3 coding sequence is TGTGCCAGCAGTTACTCACGAACTGGGAGTACCGCCTACAATGAGCAGTTCTTC. It is translated as CASSYSRTGSTAYNEQFF.

This clonotype occurred many times. The V call is TRBV7-9, the J call TRBJ1-2; D gene uncertain. The length of the CDR3 is 16 residues. The V gene's germline CDR1 is SEHNR and CDR2 FQNEAQ (reference sequence). The V and J ends lost 2 bases and 4 bases respectively, with 17 bases between them. The CDR3 DNA reads TGTGCCAGCAGCTTACCCTATCCGGACCTTTTCTATGGCTACACCTTC. Protein sequence: CASSLPYPDLFYGYTF. The full variable domain, completed using reference TRBV7-9 and TRBJ1-2, is DTGVSQNPRHKITKRGQNVTFRCDPISEHNRLYWYRQTLGQGPEFLTYFQNEAQLEKSRLLSDRFSAERPKGSFSTLEIQRTEQGDSAMYLCASSLPYPDLFYGYTFGSGTRLTVV.